Below are 18 T cell receptor beta chains sequenced from a single sample in a study of patients and donors after allogeneic stem cell transplantation (TCRdb year 2020). Library preparation was by RT-PCR. Sequenced using a NextSeq 550. The public reads were reprocessed in TCRdb via fastp at Q25 and MiXCR, keeping in-frame beta chains. Rows with a matching CDR3 protein are joined into one entry that keeps the most common DNA and genes. This sample is represented by about 410,000 distinct CDR3 sequences; 16% of them were singletons. In total, the top ten clones hold over 6% of the sample. The sample comprised blood, either unsorted or a sorted T cell fraction (not recorded which). These receptors were obtained from a human donor who was either an allogeneic HSCT recipient or a stem cell or donor lymphocyte infusion donor (not recorded which). It is not recorded whose cells these are; they may come from a transplant donor.

The rearrangement links TRBV7-8 to TRBJ2-2, with D possibly TRBD2 on 5 matching bases. Germline V gene sequence: CDR1 SGHVS, CDR2 FQNEAQ. V was pared by 1 base and J by 3 bases, with 9 bases between. CDR3 length equals 15 residues. The CDR3 DNA is TGTGCCAGCAGCTTAGGGGAGCGGTACACCGGGGAGCTGTTTTTT. Its translation: CASSLGERYTGELFF.

This clonotype was counted only a few times. This chain uses TRBV6-2 or TRBV6-3 with TRBJ2-3; perhaps TRBD1 as D (5 bases). Germline loops: CDR1 MNHEY, CDR2 SVGEGT. Trimming pared 2 bases from V and 2 bases from J, leaving 11 bases between. The CDR3 extends over 15 amino acids. The DNA of the CDR3 is TGTGCCAGCAGTTACGGATACAGGACCACAGATACGCAGTATTTT. Encoded protein: CASSYGYRTTDTQYF.

J is TRBJ2-7 and V is TRBV25-1; possibly TRBD1 for D (5 bases). CDR3 length: 15 amino acids. With 3 bases removed from V and 0 bases from J, the gap between germline ends came to 12 bases. Germline V gives CDR1 MGHDK, CDR2 SYGVNS. CDR3 nucleotides: TGTGCCAGCAGTGATCGACAGTCAAGCTCCTACGAGCAGTACTTC. This encodes CASSDRQSSSYEQYF.

This chain joins TRBV11-2 and TRBJ2-3; 8 bases fit TRBD2. V trimming: 8 bases; J trimming: 2 bases; junction bases outside the gene matches: 9. Germline CDR1 is SGHAT and CDR2 is FQNNGV. CDR3 length equals 15 residues. CDR3 DNA: TGTGCCAGCGAACGGGGGGGTCTCATCACAGATACGCAGTATTTT. This gives the protein CASERGGLITDTQYF.

This clonotype was observed at least ten times. The V call is TRBV12-3 or TRBV12-4, the J call TRBJ2-5; tentatively, D is TRBD1 (5 bases). The CDR3 spans 14 residues. The V and J ends lost 1 base and 2 bases respectively, with 8 bases between them. The CDR3 protein is CASSLEAGQETQYF. The CDR3 DNA reads TGTGCCAGCAGTTTAGAGGCAGGGCAAGAGACCCAGTACTTC.

In this sample, this clonotype turned up many times. The chain employs TRBV12-3 or TRBV12-4 and TRBJ1-4; 9 bases line up with TRBD1. V shed 6 bases, J shed 8 bases, and the junction held 7 bases outside the gene matches. The CDR3 extends over 14 amino acids. CDR3 region: CASSLQGAGEKLFF. For the CDR3, the DNA is TGTGCCAGCAGCCTACAGGGGGCGGGCGAAAAACTGTTTTTT.

Ten or more counts support this clonotype. The chain links TRBV7-6 to TRBJ2-2; D may match TRBD1 or TRBD2 (5 bases each). This CDR3 is 13 amino acids long. Germline loops: CDR1 SGHVS, CDR2 FNYEAQ. Trimming cost V 6 bases and J 6 bases, with 11 bases left between them. The CDR3 here is CASRLDSSGELFF. The CDR3 coding sequence is TGTGCCAGCAGACTAGACAGTTCCGGGGAGCTGTTTTTT.

This clonotype has more than one count but fewer than ten. The genes are TRBV6-5 and TRBJ2-7; D may be TRBD1 (5 bases). The CDR3 runs 16 residues. Trimming cost V 2 bases and J 7 bases, with 21 bases left between them. Germline V gene data show CDR1 as MNHEY and CDR2 as SVGAGI. In nucleotides, the CDR3 is TGTGCCAGCAGTTACGGTCTACGGAAAGGGGTCGTTGAGCAGTACTTC. It is translated as CASSYGLRKGVVEQYF.

Ten or more counts support this clonotype. The V gene is TRBV12-3 or TRBV12-4, the J gene TRBJ1-2; D possibly corresponds to TRBD1 (5 bases). The CDR3 is made up of 14 amino acids. The V end was cut by 4 bases, the J end by 6 bases, with 15 bases between. CDR3 in amino acids: CASSYAQGSHGYTF. CDR3 DNA: TGTGCCAGCAGTTATGCTCAGGGCTCCCATGGCTACACCTTC.

This clonotype was counted between two and nine times. The CDR3 spells CASSSQGAQTIYF. The CDR3 nucleotides read TGTGCCAGCAGCTCGCAGGGGGCGCAGACCATATATTTT. The rearrangement uses TRBV25-1 and TRBJ1-3, with 8 nucleotides matching TRBD1. Germline trimming cut 6 bases from V and 10 bases from J; bases unmatched to any gene: 8. This CDR3 contains 13 residues. Germline V gives CDR1 MGHDK, CDR2 SYGVNS. Using reference TRBV25-1 and TRBJ1-3 for the parts outside the CDR3, the full variable domain is EADIYQTPRYLVIGTGKKITLECSQTMGHDKMYWYQQDPGMELHLIHYSYGVNSTEKGDLSSESTVSRIRTEHFPLTLESARPSHTSQYLCASSSQGAQTIYFGEGSWLTVV.

Only a few counts were recorded for this clonotype. This chain joins TRBV10-3 and TRBJ2-1, with 10 bases lining up with TRBD1. The CDR3 is made up of 15 amino acids. The trim removed 10 bases at V and 2 bases at J, leaving 8 bases unmatched. Germline V CDR1 and CDR2: ENHRY, SYGVKD. CDR3 residues: CATAYGTGAYNEQFF. CDR3 bases: TGTGCCACCGCCTACGGGACAGGGGCCTACAATGAGCAGTTCTTC.

The gene calls are TRBV5-5 and TRBJ2-5; D gene ambiguous. Germline CDR1 reads SGHKS; CDR2 reads YYEKEE (reference sequence). Trimming shortened V by 4 bases and J by 4 bases, and 14 bases separated the two germline ends. CDR3 length: 14 residues. This CDR3 reads CASSPAGPGETQYF. CDR3 nucleotides: TGTGCCAGCAGCCCTGCCGGGCCGGGAGAGACCCAGTACTTC.

This chain links TRBV3-1 with TRBJ1-2; no definite D call. Trimming shortened V by 1 base and J by 0 bases, and 15 bases separated the two germline ends. The CDR3 runs to 17 residues. CDR1 LGHDT and CDR2 YNNKEL come from the germline V gene (reference sequence). The CDR3 here is CASSQGRGSPSNYGYTF. For the CDR3, the DNA is TGTGCCAGCAGCCAAGGCAGAGGGTCACCCTCTAACTATGGCTACACCTTC.

V and J are TRBV2 and TRBJ2-7; D possibly corresponds to TRBD2 (6 bases). The ends were cut back, 6 bases at V and 2 bases at J, with 23 bases in the middle. Germline V CDR1 and CDR2: SNHLY, FYNNEI. The CDR3 is made up of 17 amino acids. CDR3 sequence (DNA): TGTGCCAGCAGCGATCCTTCCCTAGGCGGGGCAACCTACGAGCAGTACTTC. Encoded protein: CASSDPSLGGATYEQYF. Drawing the rest from reference TRBV2 and TRBJ2-7, the complete variable domain is EPEVTQTPSHQVTQMGQEVILRCVPISNHLYFYWYRQILGQKVEFLVSFYNNEISEKSEIFDDQFSVERPDGSNFTLKIRSTKLEDSAMYFCASSDPSLGGATYEQYFGPGTRLTVT.

This clonotype appeared a few times. V gene TRBV5-1 combines with J gene TRBJ1-3, with unresolved D. Germline CDR1 reads SGHRS; CDR2 reads YFSETQ. The CDR3 totals 15 residues. Trimming took off 5 bases at V and 8 bases at J, with 20 bases between the two ends. In nucleotides, the CDR3 is TGCGCCAGCAGGTTCCGACACGCCGTTCAGGACACCATATATTTT. The encoded protein is CASRFRHAVQDTIYF.

The rearrangement links TRBV18 to TRBJ2-7, with unresolved D. CDR1 and CDR2 from the germline V gene are KGHSH and LQKENI. Trimming took 3 bases from V and 4 from J, leaving 10 bases between them. The CDR3 length is 13 residues. The CDR3 DNA follows: TGTGCCAGCTCACCTGATCTTGAGTACGAGCAGTACTTC. Translated: CASSPDLEYEQYF.

This clonotype was counted only a few times. V usage is TRBV15 and J usage is TRBJ2-5; the D gene is possibly TRBD2 (6 bases). Germline lookup yields CDR1 LNHNV and CDR2 YYDKDF (reference sequence). Trimming took off 5 bases at V and 2 bases at J, with 9 bases between the two ends. The CDR3 runs 13 residues. The CDR3 DNA is TGTGCCACCAGCTTTGCGGGGCAAGAGACCCAGTACTTC. Residues: CATSFAGQETQYF.

The V gene is TRBV5-1, the J gene TRBJ1-1; 9 bases align to TRBD1. The length of the CDR3 is 15 residues. CDR1 is SGHRS, CDR2 YFSETQ, per germline. V trimming: 0 bases; J trimming: 3 bases; junction bases outside the gene matches: 3. CDR3 protein: CASSLAGQGYTEAFF. CDR3 in DNA: TGCGCCAGCAGCTTGGCGGGACAGGGTTACACTGAAGCTTTCTTT.